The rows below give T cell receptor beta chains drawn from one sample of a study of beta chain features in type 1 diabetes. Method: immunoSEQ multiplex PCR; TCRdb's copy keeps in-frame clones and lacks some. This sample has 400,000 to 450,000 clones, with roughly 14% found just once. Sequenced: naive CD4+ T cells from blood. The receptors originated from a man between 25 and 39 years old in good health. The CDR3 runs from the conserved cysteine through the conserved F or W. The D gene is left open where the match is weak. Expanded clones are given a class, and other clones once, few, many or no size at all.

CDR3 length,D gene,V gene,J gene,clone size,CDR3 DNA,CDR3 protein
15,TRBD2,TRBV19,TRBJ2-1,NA,TGTGCCAGTAGGTCGACTAGCGTCTCCTACAATGAGCAGTTCTTC,CASRSTSVSYNEQFF
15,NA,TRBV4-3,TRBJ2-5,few,TGCGCCAGCAGCCAAGCCCTCGGGGGCCCGGGGACCCAGTACTTC,CASSQALGGPGTQYF
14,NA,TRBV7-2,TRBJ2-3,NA,TGTGCCAGCAGCTGGGGGCCACTGGCCGATACGCAGTATTTT,CASSWGPLADTQYF
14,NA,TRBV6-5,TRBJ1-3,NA,TGTGCCAGCAGACAGGATCGCTCTGGAAACACCATATATTTT,CASRQDRSGNTIYF
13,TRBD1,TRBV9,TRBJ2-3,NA,TGTGCCAGCAGCGCGACAGGGTCGGATACGCAGTATTTT,CASSATGSDTQYF
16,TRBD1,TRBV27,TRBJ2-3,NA,TGTGCCAGCAGAAGAACAGGGGCCGACCAAGGGGATACGCAGTATTTT,CASRRTGADQGDTQYF
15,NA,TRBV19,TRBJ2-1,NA,TGTGCCAGTAGTAAACTACGTCTGGTCTACAATGAGCAGTTCTTC,CASSKLRLVYNEQFF
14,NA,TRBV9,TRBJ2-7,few,TGTGCCAGCAGCGTAGCCGGGACTCTTCGAGAGCAGTACTTC,CASSVAGTLREQYF
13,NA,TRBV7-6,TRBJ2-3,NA,TGTGCCAGCAGCTTTTTGGGCACAGATACGCAGTATTTT,CASSFLGTDTQYF
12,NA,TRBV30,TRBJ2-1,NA,TGTGCCTGGAGTACGGGCCCTAATGAGCAGTTCTTC,CAWSTGPNEQFF
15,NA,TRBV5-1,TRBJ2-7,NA,TGCGCCAGCAGCTCCCACCGGGACCGATCCTACGAGCAGTACTTC,CASSSHRDRSYEQYF
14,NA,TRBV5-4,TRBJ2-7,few,TGTGCCAGCAGCTTAAGTCCCAGCCCCGTGGAGCAGTACTTC,CASSLSPSPVEQYF
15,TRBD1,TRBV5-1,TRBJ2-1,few,TGCGCCAGCAGCCGGGACAGGGTCTCCTACAATGAGCAGTTCTTC,CASSRDRVSYNEQFF
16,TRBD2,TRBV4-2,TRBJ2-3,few,TGTGCCAGCAGCCACCTAGCGGGGGGCAGCACAGATACGCAGTATTTT,CASSHLAGGSTDTQYF
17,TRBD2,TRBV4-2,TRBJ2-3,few,TGTGCCAGCAGCAACCCGGGCAGGACTAGGAGCACAGATACGCAGTATTTT,CASSNPGRTRSTDTQYF
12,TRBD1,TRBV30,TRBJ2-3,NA,TGTGCCTGGAGTCCAGGGGGCAGTACGCAGTATTTT,CAWSPGGSTQYF
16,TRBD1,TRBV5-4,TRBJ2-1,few,TGTGCCAGCAGCCCATCGACAGGGACATCCTACAATGAGCAGTTCTTC,CASSPSTGTSYNEQFF
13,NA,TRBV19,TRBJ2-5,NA,TGTGCCAGTAGTGCGGGACCATGGGAGACCCAGTACTTC,CASSAGPWETQYF
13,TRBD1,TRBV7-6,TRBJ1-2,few,TGTGCCAGCAGCCTTGGACAGGGAGGAGGCTACACCTTC,CASSLGQGGGYTF
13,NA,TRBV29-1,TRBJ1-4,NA,TGCAGCGTTGCCCGCGGGGGTAATGAAAAACTGTTTTTT,CSVARGGNEKLFF